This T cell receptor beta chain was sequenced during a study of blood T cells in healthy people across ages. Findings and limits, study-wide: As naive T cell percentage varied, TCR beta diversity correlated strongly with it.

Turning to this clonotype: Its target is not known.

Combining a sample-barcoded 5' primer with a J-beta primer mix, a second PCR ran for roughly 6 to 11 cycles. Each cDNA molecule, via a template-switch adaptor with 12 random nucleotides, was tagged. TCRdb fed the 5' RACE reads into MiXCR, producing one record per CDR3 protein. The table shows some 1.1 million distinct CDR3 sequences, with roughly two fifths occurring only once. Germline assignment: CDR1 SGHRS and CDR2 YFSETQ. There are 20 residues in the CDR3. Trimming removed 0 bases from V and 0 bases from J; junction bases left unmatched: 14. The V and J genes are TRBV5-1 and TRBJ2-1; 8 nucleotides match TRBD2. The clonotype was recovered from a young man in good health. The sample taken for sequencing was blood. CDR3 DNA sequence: TGCGCCAGCAGCTTGGCGGCGGGGGGCCATCGGTTAAGCTCCTACAATGAGCAGTTCTTC. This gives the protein CASSLAAGGHRLSSYNEQFF.